The entry that follows covers one TCR beta chain sequence. Its antigen is unknown. TCRdb independently ran MiXCR on the RACE reads; one entry per CDR3 protein. The table includes approximately 90,000 distinct CDR3 sequences, approximately 10% detected once. The data were taken from a study of human T cells and chemical hapten exposure. Looking at the study overall: Yields of TCR per sample differed, chiefly owing to small differences in pooled library volume.

Time point meaning: patch test 2, 6 weeks after DPC sensitization. As for treatment: therapeutic diphenylcyclopropenone sensitization with weekly scalp DPC. Study-wide findings and caveats: Significantly more large CDR3 similarity clusters were formed by expanded TCRs than by controls. A positive correlation with patch test score was found for PT1 expanded TCR counts. TCRs whose frequency exceeded 1 in 1000 remained the same following DPC sensitization.

This receptor was identified in a man aged 35 to 55 with alopecia areata. Some clones in this sample may be carry-over from other donors' samples. The input for sequencing was whole blood, taken in connection with sensitization to the hapten diphenylcyclopropenone (DPC).

CDR3 region: CSARHSSSTDTQYF. The CDR3 DNA is TGCAGTGCTAGGCATAGTTCTAGCACAGATACGCAGTATTTT. The chain joins TRBV20-1 to TRBJ2-3; no firm D call. This CDR3 has 14 residues. CDR1 is DFQATT and CDR2 is SNEGSKA in the germline V gene (reference sequence). The V end lost 3 bases, the J end lost 0 bases, and 10 bases lay between the germline ends.